These T cell receptor beta chains were read from a single sample in a study of regulatory T cells in long-lasting Graves disease. MiXCR, run by TCRdb on the multiplex PCR reads, gives a single entry per CDR3 protein. The sample includes about 220,000 distinct CDR3 sequences, about 19% seen only once; the top ten take about 12%. The sample was also reused in another study, on T cells in Graves' hyperthyroidism and ophthalmopathy.

This sample comprised peripheral blood mononuclear cells (PBMCs), obtained at new diagnosis, from a patient treated with antithyroid drugs. These receptors were obtained from a woman between 25 and 40 years old with Graves disease. CDR3s include the opening cysteine and the closing phenylalanine or tryptophan. The D gene is left open where the match is weak. Part of the rows lack a size; the others show once, few, many or a class for expanded clones.

11 | many | . | TRBJ2-3 | TRBV20-1 | TGCAGTGCTAGGGACGCAGATACGCAGTATTTT | CSARDADTQYF
16 | . | TRBD2 | TRBJ2-7 | TRBV4-1 | TGCGCCAGCAGCCAAGATGACGGCGGGAGCATCAACGAGCAGTACTTC | CASSQDDGGSINEQYF
15 | many | TRBD1 | TRBJ1-6 | TRBV19 | TGTGCCAGTAGCGATACAGGGGTCTATAATTCACCCCTCCACTTT | CASSDTGVYNSPLHF
15 | . | . | TRBJ2-3 | TRBV28 | TGTGCCAGCAGCCTTACAGGGGGGGCCACAGATACGCAGTATTTT | CASSLTGGATDTQYF
16 | . | TRBD1 | TRBJ2-1 | TRBV10-2 | TGCGCCAGCAAAGGGGTGACAGGGGGTTTCTACAATGAGCAGTTCTTC | CASKGVTGGFYNEQFF
15 | many | . | TRBJ2-3 | TRBV28 | TGTGCCAGCAGTTTCTCAGGGGAGTACGCAGATACGCAGTATTTT | CASSFSGEYADTQYF
15 | many | . | TRBJ2-5 | TRBV3-1 | TGTGCCAGCAGCCCTAGTCTGACAGGCCGGTCCAGACCGTACTTC | CASSPSLTGRSRPYF
14 | many | . | TRBJ1-2 | TRBV28 | TGTGCCAGCAGTTTCGGGCAGACTAACTATGGCTACACCTTC | CASSFGQTNYGYTF
15 | many | . | TRBJ2-7 | TRBV27 | TGTGCCAGCCGGCCGGCTAACCGGATAGGGCACGAGCAGTACTTC | CASRPANRIGHEQYF
18 | many | . | TRBJ2-7 | TRBV2 | TGTGCCAGCAGGTTCCCTAGAGACAGAAGAATAAGCTCCTACGAGCAGTACTTC | CASRFPRDRRISSYEQYF
12 | many | . | TRBJ2-5 | TRBV6-2/TRBV6-3 | TGTGCCACCGCCACCATACAAGAGACCCAGTACTTC | CATATIQETQYF
15 | . | . | TRBJ2-6 | TRBV3-1 | TGTGCCAGCAGCCCGGTTCGCTCGGGGGCCAACGTCCTGACTTTC | CASSPVRSGANVLTF
15 | . | . | TRBJ2-3 | TRBV12-3/TRBV12-4 | TGTGCCAGCAGAAGAGGTAGCGTAAGCACAGATACGCAGTATTTT | CASRRGSVSTDTQYF
12 | many | . | TRBJ1-1 | TRBV12-3/TRBV12-4 | TGTGCCAGCAGCCCTAAAAGGACTGAAGCTTTCTTT | CASSPKRTEAFF
12 | many | . | TRBJ2-3 | TRBV6-2/TRBV6-3 | TGTGCCAGCAAGGATCCCTGGGATACGCAGTATTTT | CASKDPWDTQYF
14 | many | TRBD1 | TRBJ2-3 | TRBV12-3/TRBV12-4 | TGTGCCAGCAAAGACAGGGGGCGGGCAGATACGCAGTATTTT | CASKDRGRADTQYF
12 | many | . | TRBJ2-7 | TRBV7-9 | TGTGCCAGCAGCTGGGGACAACCCGAGCAGTACTTC | CASSWGQPEQYF
12 | . | . | TRBJ2-3 | TRBV5-4 | TGTGCCAGCAGCGTCAACACAGATACGCAGTATTTT | CASSVNTDTQYF
15 | many | . | TRBJ2-3 | TRBV11-3 | TGTGCCAGCAGACGAGCCGGGACCCGTACAGATACGCAGTATTTT | CASRRAGTRTDTQYF
16 | many | . | TRBJ1-1 | TRBV25-1 | TGTGCCAGCAGTGAATATGGTAGGGCTACGAACACTGAAGCTTTCTTT | CASSEYGRATNTEAFF
16 | many | . | TRBJ1-1 | TRBV19 | TGTGCCAGTACCCCGAGGGGGGTTTTCGGCAACACTGAAGCTTTCTTT | CASTPRGVFGNTEAFF
12 | many | TRBD1 | TRBJ2-7 | TRBV28 | TGTGCCAGCAGTCCCGACAGGGCCGAGCAGTACTTC | CASSPDRAEQYF